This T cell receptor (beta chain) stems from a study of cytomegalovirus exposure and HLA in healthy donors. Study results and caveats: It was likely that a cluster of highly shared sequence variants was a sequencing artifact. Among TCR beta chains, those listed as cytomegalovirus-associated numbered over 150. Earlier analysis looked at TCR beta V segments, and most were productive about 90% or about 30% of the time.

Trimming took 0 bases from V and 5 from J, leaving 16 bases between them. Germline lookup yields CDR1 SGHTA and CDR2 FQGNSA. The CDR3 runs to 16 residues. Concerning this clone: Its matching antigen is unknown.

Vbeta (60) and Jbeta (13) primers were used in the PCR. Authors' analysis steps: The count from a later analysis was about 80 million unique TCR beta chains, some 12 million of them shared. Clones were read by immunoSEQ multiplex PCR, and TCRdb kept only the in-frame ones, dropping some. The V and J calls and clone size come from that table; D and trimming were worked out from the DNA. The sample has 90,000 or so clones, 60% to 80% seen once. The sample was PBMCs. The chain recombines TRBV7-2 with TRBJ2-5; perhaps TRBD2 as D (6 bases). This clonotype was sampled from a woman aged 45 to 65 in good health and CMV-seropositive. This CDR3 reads CASSLAPGEFIETQYF. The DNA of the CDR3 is TGTGCCAGCAGCTTAGCTCCGGGAGAGTTTATCGAGACCCAGTACTTC. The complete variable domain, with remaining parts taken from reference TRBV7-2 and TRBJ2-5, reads GAGVSQSPSNKVTEKGKDVELRCDPISGHTALYWYRQSLGQGLEFLIYFQGNSAPDKSGLPSDRFSAERTGGSVSTLTIQRTQQEDSAVYLCASSLAPGEFIETQYFGPGTRLLVL.